Each of the 30 T cell receptor beta chains below was sequenced from the same sample in a study of T cells in Graves' hyperthyroidism and ophthalmopathy. The source material, RNA transcripts, was used to amplify TCR beta CDR3 regions. With the HTBI primer set, the TCR CDR3 went through a first round of RT-PCR. One entry per CDR3 protein results from TCRdb running MiXCR on the multiplex PCR reads. The sample has around 480,000 distinct CDR3 sequences, 13% to 15% seen once. Material for sequencing was blood. The receptors come from a woman aged 18-29 years with Graves' hyperthyroidism.

This clonotype was counted many times. CDR3 sequence reads: CSAQPLTDADTQYF. The CDR3 DNA follows: TGCAGTGCACAACCCCTGACAGATGCAGATACGCAGTATTTT. The V call is TRBV20-1, the J call TRBJ2-3, with D perhaps TRBD1 (5 bases). Germline V CDR1 and CDR2: DFQATT, SNEGSKA (reference sequence). This CDR3 is 14 amino acids long. The ends were cut back, 6 bases at V and 4 bases at J, with 17 bases in the middle.

This clonotype occurred many times. The V gene is TRBV3-1, the J gene TRBJ1-2; D might be TRBD1 (5 bases). The CDR3 loop spans 15 amino acids. The V end lost 2 bases, the J end lost 4 bases, and 14 bases lay between the germline ends. Germline V CDR1 and CDR2: LGHDT, YNNKEL (reference sequence). The CDR3 region is CASSQSPGLVYGYTF. The CDR3 bases are TGTGCCAGCAGCCAAAGTCCAGGGTTAGTCTATGGCTACACCTTC.

The table lists this clonotype with many counts. The gene calls are TRBV12-3 or TRBV12-4 and TRBJ2-7; the D call may be TRBD1 or TRBD2 (6 bases each). This CDR3 has 15 residues. The germline V and J ends were trimmed by 0 bases and 7 bases, with 16 bases remaining between them. The CDR3 sequence: CASSLADRGTWEQYF. Written as DNA, the CDR3 is TGTGCCAGCAGTTTAGCGGATCGCGGGACATGGGAGCAGTACTTC.

In this sample, this clonotype turned up many times. V is TRBV12-3 or TRBV12-4 and J is TRBJ2-2, with D possibly TRBD2 on 5 matching bases. V shed 3 bases and J shed 1 base, with 9 bases lying between them. CDR3 length equals 15 residues. CDR3 nucleotides: TGTGCCAGCAGTTTTCAGCGGCTGAACACCGGGGAGCTGTTTTTT. Translated, it gives CASSFQRLNTGELFF.

The CDR3 region is CASSRITGIYTF. CDR3 bases: TGTGCCAGCAGCCGCATTACAGGGATCTACACCTTC. The chain employs TRBV5-6 and TRBJ1-2; a possible D gene is TRBD1 (6 bases). The CDR3 contains 12 residues. Germline V gives CDR1 SGHDT, CDR2 YYEEEE. Trimming pared 4 bases from V and 10 bases from J, leaving 14 bases between. The whole variable domain, remainder taken from reference TRBV5-6 and TRBJ1-2, is DAGVTQSPTHLIKTRGQQVTLRCSPKSGHDTVSWYQQALGQGPQFIFQYYEEEERQRGNFPDRFSGHQFPNYSSELNVNALLLGDSALYLCASSRITGIYTFGSGTRLTVV.

This clonotype has ten or more counts. The chain employs TRBV6-1 and TRBJ2-1, with unresolved D. V lost 5 bases and J 8 bases, leaving 19 bases between the germline ends. The V gene's germline CDR1 is MNHNS and CDR2 SASEGT. The length of the CDR3 is 15 residues. CDR3 in DNA: TGTGCCAGCAGTTTCGAAAGTGCTTTGGGGTATGAGCAGTTCTTC. Translated: CASSFESALGYEQFF.

This clonotype was seen ten or more times. The V gene is TRBV6-1, the J gene TRBJ2-1, with TRBD2 matching 14 bases. Germline-derived CDR1 and CDR2 are MNHNS and SASEGT. J was trimmed by 0 bases and V by 8 bases; bases with no gene match: 6. This CDR3 spans 17 amino acids. The CDR3 DNA sequence: TGTGCCAGCGATCGACTAGCGGGAGGGAGCTCCTACAATGAGCAGTTCTTC. Its protein product is CASDRLAGGSSYNEQFF.

This clonotype has just a few counts. The V and J genes are TRBV4-1 and TRBJ2-2; TRBD2 aligns across 8 bases. With V trimmed by 1 base and J by 7 bases, 11 bases remained unmatched. CDR3 length: 17 residues. Germline values: CDR1 MGHRA, CDR2 YSYEKL. The CDR3 spells CASSQVDMGLVRGELFF. The CDR3 DNA sequence: TGCGCCAGCAGCCAAGTGGATATGGGACTAGTACGCGGGGAGCTGTTTTTT.

The sample holds many counts of this clonotype. This rearrangement joins TRBV12-3 or TRBV12-4 to TRBJ1-2; 8 nucleotides align to TRBD1. The V gene end was trimmed by 6 bases and the J gene end by 7 bases; junction bases not matched to a gene: 13. The CDR3 has 15 amino acids. The CDR3 loop reads CASSPNRQGTTGYTF. CDR3 in DNA: TGTGCCAGCAGCCCCAACCGACAGGGGACGACTGGCTACACCTTC.

This clonotype came up a few times. The chain couples TRBV9 to TRBJ2-2, with TRBD2 as a possible D gene (6 bases). Per the germline V gene, CDR1 is SGDLS and CDR2 is YYNGEE. Trimming left V 4 bases short and J 9 bases short, with 19 bases between. The CDR3 covers 15 residues. Here the CDR3 DNA reads TGTGCCAGCAGCCCAGCGGGCTCCGGGAGCAGGGAGCTGTTTTTT. Amino acid sequence: CASSPAGSGSRELFF.

The chain couples TRBV2 to TRBJ2-1, with D perhaps TRBD1 or TRBD2 (5 bases each). From germline, CDR1 is SNHLY and CDR2 FYNNEI. This CDR3 spans 16 amino acids. V shed 1 base and J shed 4 bases, with 14 bases lying between them. CDR3 amino acids: CASSEDLLRGYNEQFF. For the CDR3, the DNA is TGTGCCAGCAGTGAAGACCTTCTGAGGGGATACAATGAGCAGTTCTTC.

This clonotype was seen a few times. The chain carries TRBV6-2 or TRBV6-3 and TRBJ2-3, with 10 bases aligning to TRBD1. Germline CDR1 reads MNHEY; CDR2 reads SVGEGT. V gave up 2 bases and J gave up 0 bases; unmatched junction bases: 8. The CDR3 spans 18 residues. The CDR3 sequence: CASSYSRDRGSSTDTQYF. CDR3 sequence (DNA): TGTGCCAGCAGTTACAGTCGGGACAGGGGATCTAGCACAGATACGCAGTATTTT.

This clonotype was found many times. This chain joins TRBV28 and TRBJ2-5; D uncertain. Looked up from germline, CDR1 is MDHEN and CDR2 is SYDVKM. V gave up 6 bases and J gave up 4 bases, with 9 bases separating them. This CDR3 comprises 12 residues. The CDR3 protein is CASRQSTETQYF. In DNA, the CDR3 is TGTGCCAGCAGACAATCGACAGAGACCCAGTACTTC.

The V call is TRBV5-1, the J call TRBJ1-1; D remains unclear. V was clipped by 0 bases and J by 1 base, with 10 bases between them. This CDR3 is built from 15 residues. Germline lookup yields CDR1 SGHRS and CDR2 YFSETQ. The CDR3 nucleotides are TGCGCCAGCAGCTTGGACCTGGGAAGGAACACTGAAGCTTTCTTT. Amino acids: CASSLDLGRNTEAFF.

This clonotype showed up many times. This rearrangement joins TRBV7-9 to TRBJ1-1; 9 bases map to TRBD1. The V and J ends lost 6 bases and 0 bases, in that order; junction bases with no gene match: 11. Per germline, CDR1 SEHNR and CDR2 FQNEAQ (reference sequence). This CDR3 comprises 17 residues. The DNA of the CDR3 is TGTGCCAGCAGGGTGCGGGGACAGGGAGTTATGAACACTGAAGCTTTCTTT. Its protein product is CASRVRGQGVMNTEAFF.

This clonotype was observed at least ten times. V usage is TRBV29-1 and J usage is TRBJ1-4, with 7 bases that match TRBD1. The V gene's germline CDR1 is SQVTM and CDR2 ANQGSEA. This CDR3 has 16 residues. Unmatched junction bases numbered 10, after V lost 6 bases and J lost 0 bases. The chain's CDR3 is CSVYRGIGATNEKLFF. Written as DNA, the CDR3 is TGCAGCGTGTACAGGGGCATCGGAGCAACTAATGAAAAACTGTTTTTT.

The chain is built from TRBV27 and TRBJ1-4; a weak D match, TRBD1 (6 bases). Germline V gives CDR1 MNHEY, CDR2 SMNVEV (reference sequence). The CDR3 sequence is 15 residues long. The V end lost 2 bases, the J end lost 6 bases, and 13 bases lay between the germline ends. Written as DNA, the CDR3 is TGTGCCAGCAGTTTAAGAGAGGGGGGGGATGAAAAACTGTTTTTT. This codes for CASSLREGGDEKLFF.

This clonotype was counted at least ten times. This sequence joins TRBV19 and TRBJ2-2, with 7 bases that match TRBD1. Germline V gives CDR1 LNHDA, CDR2 SQIVND (reference sequence). J lost 5 bases, V lost 6 bases, and 6 bases had no gene match. CDR3 length: 14 amino acids. The CDR3 reads CASSSGTATGELFF. DNA for the CDR3: TGTGCCAGTAGCTCCGGGACAGCGACCGGGGAGCTGTTTTTT.

This clonotype was found many times. The J gene is TRBJ1-2, the V gene TRBV30, with 10 bases identical to TRBD1. Germline-derived CDR1 and CDR2 are GTSNPN and SVGIG (reference sequence). The CDR3 sequence is 14 residues long. J gave up 8 bases and V 1 base, and 7 bases lay outside the gene matches. This CDR3 is CAWSGQGAIYGYTF. The DNA of the CDR3 is TGTGCCTGGAGTGGACAGGGGGCAATCTACGGCTACACCTTC.

This clonotype was observed many times. The genes are TRBV6-5 and TRBJ2-6; D tentatively reads TRBD1 or TRBD2 (5 bases each). Germline values: CDR1 MNHEY, CDR2 SVGAGI. The CDR3 totals 16 residues. V was trimmed by 2 bases and J by 1 base, leaving 9 bases between them. CDR3 region: CASSYPEGSGANVLTF. The CDR3 bases are TGTGCCAGCAGTTACCCAGAGGGGTCTGGGGCCAACGTCCTGACTTTC.

This clonotype occurred many times. The chain uses TRBV3-1 and TRBJ1-2; D uncertain. The CDR3 consists of 14 residues. Trimming took off 0 bases at V and 1 base at J, with 6 bases between the two ends. Germline V gives CDR1 LGHDT, CDR2 YNNKEL (reference sequence). The CDR3 spells CASSQEGINYGYTF. The CDR3, as DNA: TGTGCCAGCAGCCAAGAGGGCATTAACTATGGCTACACCTTC. The full variable domain, in which reference TRBV3-1 and TRBJ1-2 provide the parts outside the CDR3, is DTAVSQTPKYLVTQMGNDKSIKCEQNLGHDTMYWYKQDSKKFLKIMFSYNNKELIINETVPNRFSPKSPDKAHLNLHINSLELGDSAVYFCASSQEGINYGYTFGSGTRLTVV.

This clonotype was picked up many times. The chain couples TRBV6-1 to TRBJ2-1, with 8 bases identical to TRBD2. CDR3 length equals 15 residues. Germline lookup yields CDR1 MNHNS and CDR2 SASEGT. V lost 9 bases to trimming and J lost 4 bases; unmatched junction nucleotides: 11. CDR3 coding DNA: TGTGCCAGTGCGCCGGTGACTAGCGAATACAATGAGCAGTTCTTC. It translates to CASAPVTSEYNEQFF.

As for this clonotype: The CDR3 does not end in the conserved phenylalanine or tryptophan, so this is likely a read error. This chain connects TRBV13 to TRBJ2-1; no reliable D call. Looked up from germline, CDR1 is PRHDT and CDR2 is FYEKMQ (reference sequence). V lost 0 bases and J 4 bases, leaving 13 bases between the germline ends. The CDR3 is made up of 16 amino acids. Here the CDR3 DNA reads TGTGCCAGCAGCTTAGGTCAGGCAGCCGCTTACAATGAGCAGTTCCTC. Translating it yields CASSLGQAAAYNEQFL.

This chain connects TRBV11-2 to TRBJ2-3; 8 positions agree with TRBD2. The CDR3 contains 14 residues. The ends lost 6 bases at V and 2 bases at J; junction bases unmatched: 4. The germline V gene has CDR1 SGHAT and CDR2 FQNNGV. The CDR3 DNA reads TGTGCCAGCAGGGGCGGGAGGCTCACAGATACGCAGTATTTT. Its translation: CASRGGRLTDTQYF. Using reference TRBV11-2 and TRBJ2-3 for the parts outside the CDR3, the full variable domain is EAGVAQSPRYKIIEKRQSVAFWCNPISGHATLYWYQQILGQGPKLLIQFQNNGVVDDSQLPKDRFSAERLKGVDSTLKIQPAKLEDSAVYLCASRGGRLTDTQYFGPGTRLTVL.

This clonotype was counted ten times or more. This chain uses TRBV6-1 with TRBJ2-5; perhaps D is TRBD1 or TRBD2 (5 bases each). The CDR3 loop spans 13 amino acids. Germline CDR1 is MNHNS and CDR2 is SASEGT. Trimming pared 6 bases from V and 11 bases from J, leaving 19 bases between. The CDR3 sequence: CASSTTGAESQYF. CDR3 coding DNA: TGTGCCAGCAGCACGACCGGGGCCGAGTCTCAGTACTTC.

This clonotype has a count of ten or more. This chain joins TRBV11-3 and TRBJ1-6; the D is unclear. The CDR3 spans 14 residues. Trimming cost V 4 bases and J 13 bases, with 17 bases left between them. The V gene's germline CDR1 is SGHNT and CDR2 YENEEA. The CDR3 bases are TGTGCCAGCAGCTCTTCTCGGACCTCGCCCCCCCTCCACTTT. Translating gives CASSSSRTSPPLHF.

In its sample, this clonotype was seen many times. The chain uses TRBV11-2 and TRBJ1-1, with D possibly matching TRBD1 (5 bases). The ends were cut back, 2 bases at V and 5 bases at J, with 15 bases in the middle. The CDR3 totals 15 residues. From germline, CDR1 is SGHAT and CDR2 FQNNGV. This CDR3 is CASSLQQVMGTEAFF. Here the CDR3 DNA reads TGTGCCAGCAGCTTACAACAGGTTATGGGGACTGAAGCTTTCTTT.

This clonotype was counted only a few times. The chain has TRBV7-3 and TRBJ2-6, with D perhaps TRBD1 or TRBD2 (5 bases each). The CDR3 length is 17 residues. In germline, CDR1 is SGHTA, CDR2 FQGTGA. The V end was cut by 4 bases, the J end by 2 bases, with 15 bases between. As DNA, the CDR3 is TGTGCCAGCAGCTCCCGGGACCCAAGAACTGGGGCCAACGTCCTGACTTTC. Residues: CASSSRDPRTGANVLTF.

This clonotype was observed a few times. This chain uses TRBV5-1 with TRBJ2-2; D is unclear. The CDR3 loop spans 14 amino acids. Germline loops: CDR1 SGHRS, CDR2 YFSETQ. Trimming pared 4 bases from V and 6 bases from J, leaving 13 bases between. CDR3 loop: CASSPTLRPGELFF. The DNA of the CDR3 is TGCGCCAGCAGCCCCACCCTCAGACCCGGGGAGCTGTTTTTT.

This clonotype was counted many times. The chain links TRBV12-3 or TRBV12-4 to TRBJ1-3; 8 bases are shared with TRBD1. J lost 2 bases, V lost 6 bases, and 12 bases had no gene match. The CDR3 is 17 amino acids. CDR3 loop: CASRSGGPSLPGNTIYF. The CDR3 nucleotides are TGTGCCAGCAGATCAGGGGGCCCTTCACTGCCTGGAAACACCATATATTTT.